Below are 10 T cell receptor beta chains sequenced from a single sample in a study of blood T cell repertoires in COVID-19. Using immunoSEQ multiplex PCR, the repertoire was profiled, and TCRdb retains in-frame clones only, with some absent. The sample lists about 170,000 clones, 84% occurring once. Sequenced input: peripheral blood. The receptors stem from a human donor with acute or convalescent COVID-19. The donor label of this sample is uncertain.

This chain uses TRBV3-1 (or the pseudogene TRBV3-2) with TRBJ1-6; weak D call: TRBD1 (6 bases). Germline CDR1 and CDR2: LGHDT and YNNKEL (reference sequence). The germline V and J ends were trimmed by 4 bases and 8 bases, with 15 bases remaining between them. The CDR3 is 15 residues long. The CDR3 spells CASSRPGHGDSPLHF. The DNA for the CDR3 is TGTGCCAGCAGCCGGCCGGGACACGGGGATTCACCCCTCCACTTT.

The rearrangement joins TRBV18 to TRBJ1-3; TRBD1 matches 9 bases. The V gene end was trimmed by 2 bases and the J gene end by 4 bases; junction bases not matched to a gene: 3. The CDR3 length is 15 residues. Germline-derived CDR1 and CDR2 are KGHSH and LQKENI. The DNA of the CDR3 is TGTGCCAGCTCACCAAATGGACAGGGGGGAAACACCATATATTTT. Amino acid sequence: CASSPNGQGGNTIYF.

The chain has TRBV28 and TRBJ1-2; D perhaps matches TRBD1 (6 bases). The V and J ends lost 5 bases and 9 bases respectively, with 13 bases between them. Germline V gene lookup returns CDR1 MDHEN and CDR2 SYDVKM. This CDR3 comprises 12 residues. As DNA, the CDR3 is TGTGCCAGCAGTGTCCAACAGGGTAGCTACACCTTC. Its translation is CASSVQQGSYTF.

This CDR3 is CASSPFSAGTPTLYEQYF. The CDR3 DNA reads TGTGCCAGCTCACCTTTTTCAGCTGGGACTCCAACACTCTACGAGCAGTACTTC. This sequence joins TRBV18 and TRBJ2-7, with TRBD2 as a possible D gene (6 bases). Trimming took off 3 bases at V and 3 bases at J, with 24 bases between the two ends. The CDR3 is made up of 18 amino acids. Germline V gene data show CDR1 as KGHSH and CDR2 as LQKENI.

This chain uses TRBV9 with TRBJ2-7; D might be TRBD1 (6 bases). Germline V lookup: CDR1 SGDLS, CDR2 YYNGEE. The CDR3 contains 16 residues. Between the trimmed V and J ends, which lost 4 bases and 4 bases, there was a span of 21 bases. CDR3 region: CASSPRVRDTLYEQYF. In nucleotides, the CDR3 is TGTGCCAGCAGCCCCCGGGTGAGGGACACCTTATACGAGCAGTACTTC.

This clone was detected only a few times. This chain links TRBV5-4 with TRBJ2-5; 10 bases line up with TRBD1. The CDR3 is 15 residues long. Germline V gene data show CDR1 as SGHNT and CDR2 as YYREEE (reference sequence). Trimming at V came to 2 bases and at J to 3 bases, leaving 4 bases not matched to a gene. The chain's CDR3 is CASSFAGTGEETQYF. DNA of the CDR3: TGTGCCAGCAGCTTTGCCGGGACAGGGGAAGAGACCCAGTACTTC.

V gene TRBV5-3 combines with J gene TRBJ1-5, with 11 nucleotides matching TRBD1. TRBV5-3 is an ORF for which the function is uncertain. This CDR3 contains 20 residues. After removal of 4 bases from V and 0 bases from J, the junction contained 15 bases not matched to a gene. The CDR3, as DNA: TGTGCCAGAAGCCCGCGGCAGGGGGACAGGGGGTGTCATAGCAATCAGCCCCAGCATTTT. The encoded protein is CARSPRQGDRGCHSNQPQHF.

This chain connects TRBV7-8 to TRBJ2-2; 7 nucleotides align to TRBD1. The ends lost 6 bases at V and 5 bases at J; junction bases unmatched: 9. Germline V lookup: CDR1 SGHVS, CDR2 FQNEAQ. This CDR3 region has 15 residues. This CDR3 reads CASRHRTGLTGELFF. Written as DNA, the CDR3 is TGTGCCAGCAGGCATCGGACAGGCCTAACCGGGGAGCTGTTTTTT.

The genes are TRBV28 and TRBJ2-1; TRBD1 is a possible D gene (6 bases). V gave up 6 bases and J gave up 4 bases, with 19 bases separating them. Germline V CDR1 and CDR2: MDHEN, SYDVKM. CDR3 length: 16 residues. CDR3 protein: CASSTPERGSYNEQFF. The CDR3 nucleotides read TGTGCCAGCAGCACCCCTGAAAGGGGGTCTTACAATGAGCAGTTCTTC.

This sequence joins TRBV14 and TRBJ1-6, with TRBD1 matching 11 bases. CDR3 length equals 16 residues. Germline CDR1 SGHDN, CDR2 FVKESK. V lost 1 base, J lost 6 bases, and 2 bases stayed unmatched. In DNA, the CDR3 is TGTGCCAGCAGCCAAGCCGGGACAGGGGGTAATTCACCCCTCCACTTT. This gives the protein CASSQAGTGGNSPLHF. Complete variable domain (other parts from reference TRBV14 and TRBJ1-6): EAGVTQFPSHSVIEKGQTVTLRCDPISGHDNLYWYRRVMGKEIKFLLHFVKESKQDESGMPNNRFLAERTGGTYSTLKVQPAELEDSGVYFCASSQAGTGGNSPLHFGNGTRLTVT.